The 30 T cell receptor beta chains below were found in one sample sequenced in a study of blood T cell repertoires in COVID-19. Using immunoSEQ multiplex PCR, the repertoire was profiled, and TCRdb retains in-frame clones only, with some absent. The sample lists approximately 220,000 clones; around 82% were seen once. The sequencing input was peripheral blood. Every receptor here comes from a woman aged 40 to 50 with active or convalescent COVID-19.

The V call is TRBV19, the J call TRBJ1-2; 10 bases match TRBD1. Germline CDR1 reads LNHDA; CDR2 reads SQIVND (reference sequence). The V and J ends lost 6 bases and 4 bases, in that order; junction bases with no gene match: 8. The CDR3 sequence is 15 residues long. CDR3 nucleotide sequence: TGTGCCAGTAGCGCCGGGACAGGGGTTCCCTATGGCTACACCTTC. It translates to CASSAGTGVPYGYTF.

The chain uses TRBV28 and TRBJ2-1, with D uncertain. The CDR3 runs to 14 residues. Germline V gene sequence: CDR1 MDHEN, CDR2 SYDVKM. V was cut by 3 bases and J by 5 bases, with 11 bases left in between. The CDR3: CASSFLVANNEQFF. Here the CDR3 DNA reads TGTGCCAGCAGTTTTCTGGTAGCTAACAATGAGCAGTTCTTC.

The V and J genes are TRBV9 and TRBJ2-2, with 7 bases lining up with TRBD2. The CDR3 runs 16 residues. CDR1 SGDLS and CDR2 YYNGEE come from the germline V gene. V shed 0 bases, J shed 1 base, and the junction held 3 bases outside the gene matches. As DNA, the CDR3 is TGTGCCAGCAGCGTAGTGTCTAGCGGGAACACCGGGGAGCTGTTTTTT. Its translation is CASSVVSSGNTGELFF.

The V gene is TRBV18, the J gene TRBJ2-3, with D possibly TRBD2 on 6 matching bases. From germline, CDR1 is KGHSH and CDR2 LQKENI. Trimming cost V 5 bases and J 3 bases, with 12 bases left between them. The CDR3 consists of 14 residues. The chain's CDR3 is CASSSPGDTDTQYF. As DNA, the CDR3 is TGTGCCAGCTCATCTCCGGGAGATACAGATACGCAGTATTTT.

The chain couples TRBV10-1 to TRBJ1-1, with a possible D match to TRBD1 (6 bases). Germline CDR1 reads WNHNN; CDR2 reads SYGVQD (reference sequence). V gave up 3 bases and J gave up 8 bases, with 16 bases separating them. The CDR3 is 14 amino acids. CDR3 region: CASSDTLGGAEAFF. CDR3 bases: TGCGCCAGCAGTGACACCCTTGGGGGGGCCGAAGCTTTCTTT.

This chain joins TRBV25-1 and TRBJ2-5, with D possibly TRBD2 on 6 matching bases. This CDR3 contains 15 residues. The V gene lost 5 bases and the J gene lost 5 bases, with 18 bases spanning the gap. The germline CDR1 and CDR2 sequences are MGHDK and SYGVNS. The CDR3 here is CASSRAVSGRETQYF. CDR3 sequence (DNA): TGTGCCAGCAGTCGCGCAGTTAGCGGTCGCGAGACCCAGTACTTC. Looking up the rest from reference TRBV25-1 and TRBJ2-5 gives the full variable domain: EADIYQTPRYLVIGTGKKITLECSQTMGHDKMYWYQQDPGMELHLIHYSYGVNSTEKGDLSSESTVSRIRTEHFPLTLESARPSHTSQYLCASSRAVSGRETQYFGPGTRLLVL.

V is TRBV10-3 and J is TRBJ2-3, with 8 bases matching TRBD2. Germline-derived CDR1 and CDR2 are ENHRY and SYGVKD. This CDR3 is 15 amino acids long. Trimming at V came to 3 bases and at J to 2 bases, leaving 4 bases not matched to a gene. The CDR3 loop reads CAISEGLALTDTQYF. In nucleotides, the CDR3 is TGTGCCATCAGTGAAGGACTAGCACTCACAGATACGCAGTATTTT.

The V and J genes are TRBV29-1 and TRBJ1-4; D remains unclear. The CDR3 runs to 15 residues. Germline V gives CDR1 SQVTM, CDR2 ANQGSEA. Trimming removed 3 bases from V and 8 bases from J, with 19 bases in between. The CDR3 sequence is CSVDGPEGGWEKLFF. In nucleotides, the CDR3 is TGCAGCGTTGATGGGCCGGAAGGAGGGTGGGAAAAACTGTTTTTT.

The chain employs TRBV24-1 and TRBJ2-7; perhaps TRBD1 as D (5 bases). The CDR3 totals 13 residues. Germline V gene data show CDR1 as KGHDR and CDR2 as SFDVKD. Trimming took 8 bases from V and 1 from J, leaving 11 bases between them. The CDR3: CATTGQGSYEQYF. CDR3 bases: TGTGCCACCACCGGGCAGGGATCCTACGAGCAGTACTTC.

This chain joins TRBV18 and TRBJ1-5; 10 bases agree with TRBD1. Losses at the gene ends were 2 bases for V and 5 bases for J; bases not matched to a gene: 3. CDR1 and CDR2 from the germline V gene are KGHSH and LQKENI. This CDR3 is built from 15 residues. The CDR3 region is CASSPGTGVYQPQHF. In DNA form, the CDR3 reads TGTGCCAGCTCACCAGGGACAGGGGTGTATCAGCCCCAGCATTTT.

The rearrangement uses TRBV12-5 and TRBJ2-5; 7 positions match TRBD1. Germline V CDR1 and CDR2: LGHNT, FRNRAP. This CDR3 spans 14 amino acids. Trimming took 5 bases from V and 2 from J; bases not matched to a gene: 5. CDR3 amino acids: CASGRDRTQETQYF. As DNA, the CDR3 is TGTGCTAGTGGTCGGGACAGAACACAAGAGACCCAGTACTTC.

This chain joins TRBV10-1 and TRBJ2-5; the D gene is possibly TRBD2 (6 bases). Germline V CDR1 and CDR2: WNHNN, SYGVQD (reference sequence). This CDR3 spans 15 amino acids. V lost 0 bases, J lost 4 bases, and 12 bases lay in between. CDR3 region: CASSESIGGRETQYF. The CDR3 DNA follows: TGCGCCAGCAGTGAGTCGATCGGAGGGAGAGAGACCCAGTACTTC.

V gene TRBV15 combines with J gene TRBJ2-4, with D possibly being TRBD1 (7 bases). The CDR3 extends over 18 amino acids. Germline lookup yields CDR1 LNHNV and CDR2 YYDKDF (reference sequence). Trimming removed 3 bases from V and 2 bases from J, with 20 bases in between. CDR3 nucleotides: TGTGCCACCAGCAGGGGGGGCGACAGGGAGAACCCCAAAAACATTCAGTACTTC. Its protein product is CATSRGGDRENPKNIQYF.

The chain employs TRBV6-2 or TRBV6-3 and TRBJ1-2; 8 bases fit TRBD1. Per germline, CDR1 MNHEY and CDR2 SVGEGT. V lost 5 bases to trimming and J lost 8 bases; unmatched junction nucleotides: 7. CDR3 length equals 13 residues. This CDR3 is CASSSDRGSGYTF. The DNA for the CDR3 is TGTGCCAGCAGTAGCGACAGGGGATCGGGCTACACCTTC.

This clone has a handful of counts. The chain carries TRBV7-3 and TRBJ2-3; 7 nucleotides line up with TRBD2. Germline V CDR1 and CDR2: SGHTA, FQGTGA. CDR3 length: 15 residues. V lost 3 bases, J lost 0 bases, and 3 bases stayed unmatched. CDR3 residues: CASSLGTTSTDTQYF. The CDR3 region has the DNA TGTGCCAGCAGCTTGGGGACTACCAGCACAGATACGCAGTATTTT.

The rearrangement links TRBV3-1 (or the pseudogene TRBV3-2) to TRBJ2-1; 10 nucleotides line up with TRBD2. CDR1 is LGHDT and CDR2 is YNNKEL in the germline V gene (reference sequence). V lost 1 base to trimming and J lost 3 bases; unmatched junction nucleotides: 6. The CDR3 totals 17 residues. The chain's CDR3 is CASSQGTSGEVYNEQFF. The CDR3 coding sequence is TGTGCCAGCAGCCAAGGAACTAGCGGGGAAGTCTACAATGAGCAGTTCTTC.

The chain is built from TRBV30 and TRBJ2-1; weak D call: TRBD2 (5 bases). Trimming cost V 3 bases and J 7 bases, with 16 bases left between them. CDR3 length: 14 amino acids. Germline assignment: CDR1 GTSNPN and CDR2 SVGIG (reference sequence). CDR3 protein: CAWSREGRRNEQFF. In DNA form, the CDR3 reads TGTGCCTGGAGCCGCGAGGGCCGGAGGAATGAGCAGTTCTTC.

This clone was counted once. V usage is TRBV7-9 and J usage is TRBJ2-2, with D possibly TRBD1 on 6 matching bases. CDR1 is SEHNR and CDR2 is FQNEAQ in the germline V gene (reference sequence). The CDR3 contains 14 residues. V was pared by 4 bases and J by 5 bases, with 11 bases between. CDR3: CASSSRGGTGELFF. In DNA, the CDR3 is TGTGCCAGCAGCTCCAGGGGCGGGACCGGGGAGCTGTTTTTT.

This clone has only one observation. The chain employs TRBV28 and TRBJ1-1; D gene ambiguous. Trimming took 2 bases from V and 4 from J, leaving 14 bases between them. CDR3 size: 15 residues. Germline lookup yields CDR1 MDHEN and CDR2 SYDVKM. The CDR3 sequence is CASSLPGSRATEAFF. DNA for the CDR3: TGTGCCAGCAGTTTACCCGGGTCCCGAGCCACTGAAGCTTTCTTT.

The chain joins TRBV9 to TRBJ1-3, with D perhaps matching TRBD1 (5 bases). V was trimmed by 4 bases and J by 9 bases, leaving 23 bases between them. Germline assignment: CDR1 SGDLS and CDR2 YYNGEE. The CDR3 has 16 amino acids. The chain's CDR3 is CASSPRGRGGEGTIYF. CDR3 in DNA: TGTGCCAGCAGCCCCAGAGGAAGGGGAGGAGAAGGCACCATATATTTT.

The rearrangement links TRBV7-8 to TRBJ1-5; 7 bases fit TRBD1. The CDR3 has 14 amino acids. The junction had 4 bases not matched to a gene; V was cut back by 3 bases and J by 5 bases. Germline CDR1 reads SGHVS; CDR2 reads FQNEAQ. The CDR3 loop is CASSFTGADQPQHF. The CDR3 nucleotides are TGTGCCAGCAGCTTTACAGGGGCGGATCAGCCCCAGCATTTT.

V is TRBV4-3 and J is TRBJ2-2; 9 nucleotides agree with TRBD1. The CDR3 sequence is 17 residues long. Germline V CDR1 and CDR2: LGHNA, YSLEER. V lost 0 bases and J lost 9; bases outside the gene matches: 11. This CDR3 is CASSQDSLGTGRRELFF. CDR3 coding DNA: TGCGCCAGCAGCCAAGATTCTTTGGGGACAGGGCGCCGGGAGCTGTTTTTT.

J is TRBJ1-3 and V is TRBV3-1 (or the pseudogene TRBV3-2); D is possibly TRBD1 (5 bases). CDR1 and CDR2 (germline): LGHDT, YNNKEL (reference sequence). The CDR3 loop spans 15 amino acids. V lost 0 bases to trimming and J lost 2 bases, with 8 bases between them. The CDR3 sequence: CASSQDWGAGNTIYF. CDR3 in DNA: TGTGCCAGCAGCCAAGATTGGGGGGCTGGAAACACCATATATTTT.

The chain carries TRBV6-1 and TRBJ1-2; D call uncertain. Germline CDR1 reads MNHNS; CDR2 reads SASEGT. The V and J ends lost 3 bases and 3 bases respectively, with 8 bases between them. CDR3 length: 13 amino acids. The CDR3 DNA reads TGTGCCAGCAGTGACGGTTTATACTATGGCTACACCTTC. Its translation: CASSDGLYYGYTF.

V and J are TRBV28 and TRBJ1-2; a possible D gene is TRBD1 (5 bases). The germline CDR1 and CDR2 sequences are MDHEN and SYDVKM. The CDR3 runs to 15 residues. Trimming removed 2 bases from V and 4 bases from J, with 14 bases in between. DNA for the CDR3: TGTGCCAGCAGTTTAGGTGGCAGGGTGGTCTATGGCTACACCTTC. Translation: CASSLGGRVVYGYTF.

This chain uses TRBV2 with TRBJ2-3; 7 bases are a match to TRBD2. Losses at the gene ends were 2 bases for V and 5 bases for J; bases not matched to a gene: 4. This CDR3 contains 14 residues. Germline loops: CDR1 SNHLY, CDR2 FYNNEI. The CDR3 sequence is CASSETSVRDTQYF. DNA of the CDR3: TGTGCCAGCAGTGAAACTAGCGTTCGAGATACGCAGTATTTT.

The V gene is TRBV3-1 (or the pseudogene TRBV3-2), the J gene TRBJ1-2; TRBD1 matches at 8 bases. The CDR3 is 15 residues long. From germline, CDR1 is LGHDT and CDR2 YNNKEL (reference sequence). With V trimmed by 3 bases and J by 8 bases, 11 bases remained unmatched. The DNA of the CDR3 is TGTGCCAGCAGCCATAACGACAGGGGTCCAGTCGGCTACACCTTC. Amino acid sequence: CASSHNDRGPVGYTF.

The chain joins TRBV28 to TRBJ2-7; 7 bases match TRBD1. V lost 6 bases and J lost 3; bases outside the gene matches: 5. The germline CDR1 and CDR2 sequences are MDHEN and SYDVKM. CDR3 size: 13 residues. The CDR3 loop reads CASRVGQSYEQYF. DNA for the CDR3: TGTGCCAGCAGAGTGGGACAGAGCTACGAGCAGTACTTC.

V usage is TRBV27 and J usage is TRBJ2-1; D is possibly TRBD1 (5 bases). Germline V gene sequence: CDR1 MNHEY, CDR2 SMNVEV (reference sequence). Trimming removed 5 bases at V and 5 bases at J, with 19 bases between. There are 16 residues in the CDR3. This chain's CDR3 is CASSPRGRVINNEQFF. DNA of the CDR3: TGTGCCAGCAGTCCCCGAGGCAGGGTAATCAACAATGAGCAGTTCTTC.

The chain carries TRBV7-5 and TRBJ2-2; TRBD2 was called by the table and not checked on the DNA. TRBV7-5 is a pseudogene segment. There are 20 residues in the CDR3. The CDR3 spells CVRSLPERLAGSYDTGELFF. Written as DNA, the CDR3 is TGTGTCAGAAGCCTCCCTGAAAGACTAGCGGGATCTTACGACACCGGGGAGCTGTTTTTT.